The sequence of this TCR beta chain was determined in a study of response to subunit inactivated influenza vaccine. TCRdb itself ran the RT-PCR reads through MiXCR, one entry per CDR3 protein. The table lists roughly 170,000 distinct CDR3 sequences, around 9% of them singletons. Study observations and caveats: The authors offered the suggestion that each seasonal influenza vaccination recruits few new T cells.

Points on this clonotype: Antigen specificity is unknown.

The sample here was non-naive T cells sorted from PBMCs, taken on the day of vaccination. The origin of this receptor is a middle-aged man who received an inactivated influenza vaccine.

The CDR3 region has the DNA TGCAGTGCTAGAGAGGTTCACTGGTCCGCCGGGGAGCTGTTTTTT. Protein sequence: CSAREVHWSAGELFF. The chain uses TRBV20-1 and TRBJ2-2; no clear D. V shed 0 bases and J shed 6 bases, with 14 bases lying between them. Germline assignment: CDR1 DFQATT and CDR2 SNEGSKA (reference sequence). The CDR3 covers 15 residues.